This TCR beta chain was sequenced during a study of neoadjuvant anti-PD-1 for oral cavity cancer. Study-wide background: Most patients had three to four biweekly doses of 3 mg/kg nivolumab before resection. Around day 43, patients without progression received a fourth nivolumab dose before surgery.

A few counts support this clone. Libraries were prepared by immunoSEQ multiplex PCR; TCRdb keeps only in-frame clonotypes and omits some of them. The table records 9,400 or so clones, approximately 62% of them present only once. These oral cavity squamous cell carcinomas were HPV-negative and locally advanced. CDR3 length: 13 amino acids. Germline loops: CDR1 ENHRY, CDR2 SYGVKD. V was clipped by 3 bases and J by 4 bases, with 10 bases between them. The J gene is TRBJ2-7, the V gene TRBV10-3, with no clear D. Here the sequenced sample was tumor tissue, taken before nivolumab (anti-PD-1) treatment. The TCR was taken from a person aged 35-79 years with oral cavity squamous cell carcinoma. In nucleotides, the CDR3 is TGTGCCATCAGTGATGGTGAGATATACGAGCAGTACTTC. Translating gives CAISDGEIYEQYF.